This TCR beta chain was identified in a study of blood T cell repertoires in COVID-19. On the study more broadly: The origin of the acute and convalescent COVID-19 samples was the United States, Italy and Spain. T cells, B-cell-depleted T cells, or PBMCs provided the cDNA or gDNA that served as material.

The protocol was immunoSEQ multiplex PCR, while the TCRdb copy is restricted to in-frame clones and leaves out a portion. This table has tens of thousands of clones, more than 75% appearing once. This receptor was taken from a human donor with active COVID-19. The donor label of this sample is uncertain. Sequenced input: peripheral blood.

The CDR3 loop is CASSSRTGLPTNEKLFF. As DNA, the CDR3 is TGCGCCAGCAGCTCGCGGACAGGACTTCCAACTAATGAAAAACTGTTTTTT. This chain joins TRBV5-1 and TRBJ1-4, with 7 bases aligning to TRBD1. The V and J ends lost 3 bases and 0 bases, in that order; junction bases with no gene match: 8. Germline V gene lookup returns CDR1 SGHRS and CDR2 YFSETQ. CDR3 length: 17 amino acids.